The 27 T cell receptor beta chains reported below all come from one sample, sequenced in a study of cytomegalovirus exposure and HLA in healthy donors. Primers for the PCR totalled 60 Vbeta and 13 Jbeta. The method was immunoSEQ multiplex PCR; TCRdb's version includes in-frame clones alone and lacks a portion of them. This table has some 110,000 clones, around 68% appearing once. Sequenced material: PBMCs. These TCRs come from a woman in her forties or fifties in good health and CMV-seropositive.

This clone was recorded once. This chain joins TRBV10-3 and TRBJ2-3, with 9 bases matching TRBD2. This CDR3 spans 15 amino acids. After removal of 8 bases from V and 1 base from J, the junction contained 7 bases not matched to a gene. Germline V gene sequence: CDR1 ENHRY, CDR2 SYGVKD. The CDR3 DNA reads TGTGCCATCGGCGATAGCGGGGGTGGCACAGATACGCAGTATTTT. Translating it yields CAIGDSGGGTDTQYF.

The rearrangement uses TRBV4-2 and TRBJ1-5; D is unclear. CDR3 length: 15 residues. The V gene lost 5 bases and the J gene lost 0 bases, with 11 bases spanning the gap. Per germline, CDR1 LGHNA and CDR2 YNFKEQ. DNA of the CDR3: TGTGCCAGCAGCAGAGGGCCGGATAGCAATCAGCCCCAGCATTTT. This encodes CASSRGPDSNQPQHF.

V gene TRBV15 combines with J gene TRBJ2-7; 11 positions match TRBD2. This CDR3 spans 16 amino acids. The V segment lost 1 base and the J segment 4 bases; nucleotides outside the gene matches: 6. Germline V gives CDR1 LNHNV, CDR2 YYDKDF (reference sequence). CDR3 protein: CATSRVSASGRYEQYF. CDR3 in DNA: TGTGCCACCAGCAGAGTATCGGCTAGCGGGAGGTACGAGCAGTACTTC.

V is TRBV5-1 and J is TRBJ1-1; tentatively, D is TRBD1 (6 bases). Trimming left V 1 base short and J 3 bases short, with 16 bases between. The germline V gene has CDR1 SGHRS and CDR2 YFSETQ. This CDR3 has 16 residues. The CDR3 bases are TGCGCCAGCAGCTTGTCCGGGGGGCTTCTGTACACTGAAGCTTTCTTT. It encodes CASSLSGGLLYTEAFF.

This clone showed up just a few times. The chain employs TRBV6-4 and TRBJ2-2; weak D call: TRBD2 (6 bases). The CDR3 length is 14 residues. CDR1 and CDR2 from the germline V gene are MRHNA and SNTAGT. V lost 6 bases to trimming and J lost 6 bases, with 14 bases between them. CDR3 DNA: TGTGCCAGCAGCGTCCAAAGGGAGGCCGGGGAGCTGTTTTTT. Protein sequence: CASSVQREAGELFF.

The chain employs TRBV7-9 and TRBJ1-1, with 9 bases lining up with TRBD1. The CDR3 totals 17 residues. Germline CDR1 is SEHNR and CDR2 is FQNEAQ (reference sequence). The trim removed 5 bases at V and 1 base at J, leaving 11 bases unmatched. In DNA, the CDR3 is TGTGCCAGCAGCCCACTGTGGACAGGGGTGGAGAACACTGAAGCTTTCTTT. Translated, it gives CASSPLWTGVENTEAFF.

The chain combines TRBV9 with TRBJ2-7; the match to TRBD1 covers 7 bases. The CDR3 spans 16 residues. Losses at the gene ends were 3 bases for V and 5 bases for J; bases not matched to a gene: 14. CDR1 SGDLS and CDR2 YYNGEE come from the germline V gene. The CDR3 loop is CASSGRQGVVANEQYF. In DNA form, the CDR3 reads TGTGCCAGCAGCGGCCGACAGGGAGTAGTCGCCAACGAGCAGTACTTC.

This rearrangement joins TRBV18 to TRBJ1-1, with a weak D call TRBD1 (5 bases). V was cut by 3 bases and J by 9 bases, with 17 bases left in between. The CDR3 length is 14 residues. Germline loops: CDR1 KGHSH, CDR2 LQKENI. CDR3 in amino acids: CASSPQFQDSQAFF. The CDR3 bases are TGTGCCAGCTCACCCCAATTTCAAGACAGTCAAGCTTTCTTT. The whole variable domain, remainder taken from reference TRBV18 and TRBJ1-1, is NAGVMQNPRHLVRRRGQEARLRCSPMKGHSHVYWYRQLPEEGLKFMVYLQKENIIDESGMPKERFSAEFPKEGPSILRIQQVVRGDSAAYFCASSPQFQDSQAFFGQGTRLTVV.

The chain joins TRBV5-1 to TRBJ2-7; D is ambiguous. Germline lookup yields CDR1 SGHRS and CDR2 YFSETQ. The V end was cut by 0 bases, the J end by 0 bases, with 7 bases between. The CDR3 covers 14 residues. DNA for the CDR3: TGCGCCAGCAGCTTGGGGCCCAGCTCCTACGAGCAGTACTTC. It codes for CASSLGPSSYEQYF.

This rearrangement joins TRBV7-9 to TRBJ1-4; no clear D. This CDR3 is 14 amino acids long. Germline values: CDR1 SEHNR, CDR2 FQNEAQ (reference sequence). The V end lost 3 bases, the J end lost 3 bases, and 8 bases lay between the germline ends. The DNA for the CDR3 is TGTGCCAGCAGCTTGGAACGGGCTAATGAAAAACTGTTTTTT. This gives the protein CASSLERANEKLFF.

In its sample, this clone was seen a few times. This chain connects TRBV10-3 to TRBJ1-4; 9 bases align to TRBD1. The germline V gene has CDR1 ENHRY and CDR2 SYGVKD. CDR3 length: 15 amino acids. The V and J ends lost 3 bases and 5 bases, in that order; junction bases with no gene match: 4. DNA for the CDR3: TGTGCCATCAGTGAAAGGACAGGGGTAAATGAAAAACTGTTTTTT. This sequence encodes CAISERTGVNEKLFF.

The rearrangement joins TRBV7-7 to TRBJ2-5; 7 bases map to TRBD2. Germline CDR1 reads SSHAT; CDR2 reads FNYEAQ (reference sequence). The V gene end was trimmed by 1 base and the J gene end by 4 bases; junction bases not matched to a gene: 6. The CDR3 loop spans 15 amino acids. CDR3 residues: CASSLVRGEGETQYF. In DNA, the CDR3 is TGTGCCAGCAGCTTAGTACGGGGGGAGGGAGAGACCCAGTACTTC.

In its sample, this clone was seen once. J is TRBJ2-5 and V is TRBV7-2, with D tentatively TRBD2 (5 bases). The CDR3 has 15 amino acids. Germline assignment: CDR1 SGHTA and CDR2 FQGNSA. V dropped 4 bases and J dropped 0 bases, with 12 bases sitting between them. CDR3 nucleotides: TGTGCCAGCAGCTCCATGCGTAGCGACCAAGAGACCCAGTACTTC. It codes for CASSSMRSDQETQYF.

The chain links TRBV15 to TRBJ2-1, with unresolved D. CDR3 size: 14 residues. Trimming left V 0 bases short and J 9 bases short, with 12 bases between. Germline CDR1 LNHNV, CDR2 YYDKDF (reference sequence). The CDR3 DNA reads TGTGCCACCAGCAGAGATCCCTTTGAGAGTGAGCAGTTCTTC. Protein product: CATSRDPFESEQFF.

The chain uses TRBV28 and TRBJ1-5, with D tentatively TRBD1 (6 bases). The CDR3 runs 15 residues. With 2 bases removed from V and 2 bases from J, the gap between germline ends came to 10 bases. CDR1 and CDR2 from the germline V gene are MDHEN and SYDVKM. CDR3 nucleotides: TGTGCCAGCAGTTTACCAGGGGTTGGCAATCAGCCCCAGCATTTT. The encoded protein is CASSLPGVGNQPQHF.

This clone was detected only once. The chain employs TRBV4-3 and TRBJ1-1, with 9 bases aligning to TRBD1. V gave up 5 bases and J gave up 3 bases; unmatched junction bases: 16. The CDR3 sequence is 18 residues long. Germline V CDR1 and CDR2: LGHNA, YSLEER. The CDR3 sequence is CASSSFRDREGMHTEAFF. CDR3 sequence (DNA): TGCGCCAGCAGCTCATTCAGGGACAGGGAGGGAATGCACACTGAAGCTTTCTTT.

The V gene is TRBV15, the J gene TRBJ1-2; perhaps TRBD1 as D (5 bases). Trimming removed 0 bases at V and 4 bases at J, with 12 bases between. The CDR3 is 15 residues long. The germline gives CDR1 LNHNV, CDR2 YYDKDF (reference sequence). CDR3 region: CATSRDGAEIYGYTF. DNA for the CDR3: TGTGCCACCAGCAGAGATGGGGCGGAGATCTATGGCTACACCTTC.

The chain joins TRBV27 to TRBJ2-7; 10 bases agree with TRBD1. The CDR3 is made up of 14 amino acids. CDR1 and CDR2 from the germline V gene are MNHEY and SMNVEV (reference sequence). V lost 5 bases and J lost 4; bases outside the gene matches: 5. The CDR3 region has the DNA TGTGCCAGCAGTCCAGGACAGGGGGTATACGAGCAGTACTTC. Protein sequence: CASSPGQGVYEQYF.

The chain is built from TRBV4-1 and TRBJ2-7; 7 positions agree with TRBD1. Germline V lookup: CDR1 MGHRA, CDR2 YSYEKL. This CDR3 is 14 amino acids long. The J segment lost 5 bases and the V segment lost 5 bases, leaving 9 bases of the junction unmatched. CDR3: CASSVRQGLNEQYF. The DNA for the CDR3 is TGCGCCAGCAGCGTTCGACAGGGTCTCAACGAGCAGTACTTC.

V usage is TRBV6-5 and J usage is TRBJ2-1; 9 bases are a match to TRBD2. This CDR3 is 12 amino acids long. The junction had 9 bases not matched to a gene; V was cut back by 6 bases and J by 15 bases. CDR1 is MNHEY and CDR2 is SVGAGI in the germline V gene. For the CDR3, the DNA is TGTGCCAGCAGCAACTTAGCGGGGGTCCCGTTCTTC. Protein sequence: CASSNLAGVPFF.

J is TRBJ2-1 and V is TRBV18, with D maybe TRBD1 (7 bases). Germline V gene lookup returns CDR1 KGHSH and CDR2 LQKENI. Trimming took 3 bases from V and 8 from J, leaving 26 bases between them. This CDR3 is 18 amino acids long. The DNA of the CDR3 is TGTGCCAGCTCACCCTCTACCGGTGTTGGAGGGGGCTTTTATGAGCAGTTCTTC. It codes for CASSPSTGVGGGFYEQFF. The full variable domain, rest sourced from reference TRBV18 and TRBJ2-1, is NAGVMQNPRHLVRRRGQEARLRCSPMKGHSHVYWYRQLPEEGLKFMVYLQKENIIDESGMPKERFSAEFPKEGPSILRIQQVVRGDSAAYFCASSPSTGVGGGFYEQFFGPGTRLTVL.

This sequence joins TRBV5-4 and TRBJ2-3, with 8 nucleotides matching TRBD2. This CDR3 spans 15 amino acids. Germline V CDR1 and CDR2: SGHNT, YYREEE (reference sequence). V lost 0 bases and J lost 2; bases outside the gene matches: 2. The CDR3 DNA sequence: TGTGCCAGCAGCTTGGCCGGGGGGGTCACAGATACGCAGTATTTT. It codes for CASSLAGGVTDTQYF. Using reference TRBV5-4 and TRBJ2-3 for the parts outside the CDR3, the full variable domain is ETGVTQSPTHLIKTRGQQVTLRCSSQSGHNTVSWYQQALGQGPQFIFQYYREEENGRGNFPPRFSGLQFPNYSSELNVNALELDDSALYLCASSLAGGVTDTQYFGPGTRLTVL.

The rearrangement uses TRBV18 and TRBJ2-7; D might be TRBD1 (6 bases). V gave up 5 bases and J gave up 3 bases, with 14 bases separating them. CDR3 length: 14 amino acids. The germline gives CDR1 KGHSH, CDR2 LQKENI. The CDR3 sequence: CASSLPGQNYEQYF. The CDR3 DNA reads TGTGCCAGCTCATTACCGGGACAAAACTACGAGCAGTACTTC.

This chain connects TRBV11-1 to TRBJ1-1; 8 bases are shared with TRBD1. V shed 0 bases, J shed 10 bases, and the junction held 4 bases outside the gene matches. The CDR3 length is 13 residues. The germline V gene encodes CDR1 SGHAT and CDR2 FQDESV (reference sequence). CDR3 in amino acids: CASSLARGQAAFF. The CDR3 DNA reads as TGTGCCAGCAGCTTAGCGCGGGGACAGGCAGCTTTCTTT.

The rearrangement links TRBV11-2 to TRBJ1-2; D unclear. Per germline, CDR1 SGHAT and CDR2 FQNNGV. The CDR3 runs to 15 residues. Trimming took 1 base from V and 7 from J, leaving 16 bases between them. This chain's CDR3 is CASSLAGSRLGGYTF. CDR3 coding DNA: TGTGCCAGCAGCTTAGCCGGGAGTCGCTTAGGTGGCTACACCTTC.

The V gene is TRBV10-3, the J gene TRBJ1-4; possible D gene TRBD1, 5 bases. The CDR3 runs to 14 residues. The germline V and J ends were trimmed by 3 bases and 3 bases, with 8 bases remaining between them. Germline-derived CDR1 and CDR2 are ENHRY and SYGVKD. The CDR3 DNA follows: TGTGCCATCAGTGAATCGGGGGCTAATGAAAAACTGTTTTTT. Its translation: CAISESGANEKLFF.

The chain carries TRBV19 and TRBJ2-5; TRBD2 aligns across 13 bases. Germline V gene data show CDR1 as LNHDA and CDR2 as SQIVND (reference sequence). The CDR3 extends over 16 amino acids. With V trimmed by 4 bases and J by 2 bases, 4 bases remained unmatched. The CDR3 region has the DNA TGTGCCAGTAGTACGGGACTAGCGGGACATCAAGAGACCCAGTACTTC. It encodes CASSTGLAGHQETQYF.